These T cell receptor beta chains were read from a single sample in a study of T cells in localized non-small cell lung cancer. Clones were sequenced by immunoSEQ multiplex PCR, and TCRdb holds only the in-frame ones, with some missing. Of tens of thousands of clones listed, about nine tenths are singletons. Here the sequenced sample was peripheral blood mononuclear cells, taken before any cancer treatment. These receptors originate from a male donor older than 55 with stage II lung adenocarcinoma. Each CDR3 is given with its conserved first and last residue. The order of the fields is V gene, clone size, D gene, J gene, CDR3 DNA, CDR3 protein. A D gene is named only where the DNA matches it firmly. Not all rows give a size; the values are once, few, many and, for expanded clones, a class.

v_gene: TRBV2
abundance: -
d_gene: TRBD2
j_gene: TRBJ2-3
CDR3nt: TGTGCCAGCAGGACGGGGGGGGCAGATACGCAGTATTTT
CDR3aa: CASRTGGADTQYF

v_gene: TRBV6-1
abundance: once
d_gene: -
j_gene: TRBJ1-5
CDR3nt: TGTGCCAGCAGTGAAGGGACAGCCGGCGGGAATCAGCCCCAGCATTTT
CDR3aa: CASSEGTAGGNQPQHF

v_gene: TRBV7-6
abundance: -
d_gene: TRBD1
j_gene: TRBJ2-5
CDR3nt: TGTGCCAGCAGTAATTACAGGGGTAGCCAAGAGACCCAGTACTTC
CDR3aa: CASSNYRGSQETQYF

v_gene: TRBV13
abundance: -
d_gene: -
j_gene: TRBJ2-3
CDR3nt: TGTGCCAGCAGCCCCCGCCCAGATACGCAGTATTTT
CDR3aa: CASSPRPDTQYF

v_gene: TRBV28
abundance: once
d_gene: -
j_gene: TRBJ1-5
CDR3nt: TGTGCCAGCAGTTTCCGGCAGCCCCAGCATTTT
CDR3aa: CASSFRQPQHF

v_gene: TRBV6-5
abundance: -
d_gene: -
j_gene: TRBJ1-1
CDR3nt: TGTGCCAGCAGCGGCCCAATTCCAGCCGCTGAAGCTTTCTTT
CDR3aa: CASSGPIPAAEAFF

v_gene: TRBV7-2
abundance: -
d_gene: -
j_gene: TRBJ1-5
CDR3nt: TGTGCCAGCAGCTTATATAAAGGGGATGGACAGCCCCAGCATTTT
CDR3aa: CASSLYKGDGQPQHF

v_gene: TRBV5-1
abundance: -
d_gene: -
j_gene: TRBJ2-7
CDR3nt: TGCGCCAGCAGCAACGGAGTTACAGGGATAGGGGCCTACGAGCAGTACTTC
CDR3aa: CASSNGVTGIGAYEQYF

v_gene: TRBV5-5
abundance: -
d_gene: TRBD2
j_gene: TRBJ2-7
CDR3nt: TGTGCCAGCAGCGCCCGACTAGCGGGAGAAGGCGAGCAGTACTTC
CDR3aa: CASSARLAGEGEQYF

v_gene: TRBV7-9
abundance: -
d_gene: -
j_gene: TRBJ1-1
CDR3nt: TGTGCCAGCAGCCCTAGAGGTCCATTCGGGGGCACTGAAGCTTTCTTT
CDR3aa: CASSPRGPFGGTEAFF

v_gene: TRBV10-3
abundance: -
d_gene: TRBD1
j_gene: TRBJ2-7
CDR3nt: TGTGCCATCAGTGAACTCCGGGACAGAGGGTCCTACGAGCAGTACTTC
CDR3aa: CAISELRDRGSYEQYF

v_gene: TRBV27
abundance: few
d_gene: -
j_gene: TRBJ1-1
CDR3nt: TGTGCCAGCAGTAATCCGGGGATGAACACTGAAGCTTTCTTT
CDR3aa: CASSNPGMNTEAFF

v_gene: TRBV12-5
abundance: once
d_gene: -
j_gene: TRBJ1-1
CDR3nt: TGTGCTAGTTCTTCCCCCGGTAAGGGAGTTTTTGAAGCTTTCTTT
CDR3aa: CASSSPGKGVFEAFF

v_gene: TRBV6-1
abundance: -
d_gene: -
j_gene: TRBJ2-2
CDR3nt: TGTGCCAGCAGTGATGTTTTCGGGGGAGGCCGGGAGCTGTTTTTT
CDR3aa: CASSDVFGGGRELFF

v_gene: TRBV7-9
abundance: -
d_gene: TRBD1
j_gene: TRBJ1-2
CDR3nt: TGTGCCAGCAGCCGTGGACAGGGGGCGCGATATGGCTACACCTTC
CDR3aa: CASSRGQGARYGYTF

v_gene: TRBV7-3
abundance: once
d_gene: -
j_gene: TRBJ2-1
CDR3nt: TGTGCCAGTAGTTCGGACTACTCCTACAATGAGCAGTTCTTC
CDR3aa: CASSSDYSYNEQFF

v_gene: TRBV29-1
abundance: -
d_gene: -
j_gene: TRBJ1-1
CDR3nt: -
CDR3aa: CSVDVGRGTGAW

v_gene: TRBV9
abundance: -
d_gene: TRBD1
j_gene: TRBJ2-1
CDR3nt: TGTGCCAGCAGCGCCTCAATCGGGACAGGTTTCGATGAGCAGTTCTTC
CDR3aa: CASSASIGTGFDEQFF

v_gene: TRBV29-1
abundance: -
d_gene: -
j_gene: TRBJ2-5
CDR3nt: TGCAGCGCCGTCGGGGTTGAGACCCAGTACTTC
CDR3aa: CSAVGVETQYF

v_gene: TRBV19
abundance: -
d_gene: -
j_gene: TRBJ1-1
CDR3nt: TGTGCCAGTAGGGGCGGGGAGAGGATGAACACTGAAGCTTTCTTT
CDR3aa: CASRGGERMNTEAFF

v_gene: TRBV29-1
abundance: -
d_gene: TRBD2
j_gene: TRBJ2-7
CDR3nt: TGCAGCGTTGTACTAGCGGACTCCTACGAGCAGTACTTC
CDR3aa: CSVVLADSYEQYF

v_gene: TRBV6-5
abundance: -
d_gene: -
j_gene: TRBJ1-5
CDR3nt: TGTGCCAGCAGTTACTCGATTGCAAGGCGGCAGCCCCAGCATTTT
CDR3aa: CASSYSIARRQPQHF

v_gene: TRBV5-1
abundance: -
d_gene: -
j_gene: TRBJ2-2
CDR3nt: TGCGCCAGCAGCTTCCTAGCGCCCAACACCGGGGAGCTGTTTTTT
CDR3aa: CASSFLAPNTGELFF

v_gene: TRBV7-2
abundance: -
d_gene: -
j_gene: TRBJ1-5
CDR3nt: TGTGCCAGCAGCTTAGAAGTTCAGCCCCAGCATTTT
CDR3aa: CASSLEVQPQHF

v_gene: TRBV30
abundance: -
d_gene: -
j_gene: TRBJ1-5
CDR3nt: TGTGCCGCGGCGGGGGGGAGCAATCAGCCCCAGCATTTT
CDR3aa: CAAAGGSNQPQHF

v_gene: TRBV7-2
abundance: -
d_gene: TRBD1
j_gene: TRBJ2-6
CDR3nt: TGTGCCAGCAGAGGACAGGGGGCGTCTGGGGCCAACGTCCTGACTTTC
CDR3aa: CASRGQGASGANVLTF

v_gene: TRBV6-1
abundance: once
d_gene: TRBD1
j_gene: TRBJ1-3
CDR3nt: TGTGCCAGTGGGACAGTTCTCTCTGGAAACACCATATATTTT
CDR3aa: CASGTVLSGNTIYF

v_gene: TRBV30
abundance: few
d_gene: -
j_gene: TRBJ1-1
CDR3nt: TGTGCCTGGAGTGTCGACCGAGGGGCTGAAGCTTTCTTT
CDR3aa: CAWSVDRGAEAFF

v_gene: TRBV19
abundance: -
d_gene: TRBD2
j_gene: TRBJ2-7
CDR3nt: TGTGCCAGTAGTGCCCCAGCGGGAGGGGTCTCCTACGAGCAGTACTTC
CDR3aa: CASSAPAGGVSYEQYF

v_gene: TRBV19
abundance: -
d_gene: -
j_gene: TRBJ1-1
CDR3nt: TGTGCCAGTAGAAATTATGCGGGGAACACTGAAGCTTTCTTT
CDR3aa: CASRNYAGNTEAFF

v_gene: TRBV27
abundance: -
d_gene: -
j_gene: TRBJ2-7
CDR3nt: TGTGCCAGCAGCCGCTCTGTGGGGGCTGAGTACGAGCAGTACTTC
CDR3aa: CASSRSVGAEYEQYF

v_gene: TRBV30
abundance: -
d_gene: -
j_gene: TRBJ2-5
CDR3nt: TGTGCCTGGAGTGGGCGAGCGCTTTATGGGACCCAGTACTTC
CDR3aa: CAWSGRALYGTQYF

v_gene: TRBV6-1
abundance: -
d_gene: -
j_gene: TRBJ2-7
CDR3nt: TGTGCCACCAGGTCGGCAAGGGGCGATGGAGGTGAGCAGTACTTC
CDR3aa: CATRSARGDGGEQYF

v_gene: TRBV20-1
abundance: -
d_gene: -
j_gene: TRBJ2-1
CDR3nt: TGCAGTGCTAGGGGGGGTCATGAGCAGTTCTTC
CDR3aa: CSARGGHEQFF

v_gene: TRBV5-1
abundance: -
d_gene: -
j_gene: TRBJ1-1
CDR3nt: TGCGCCAGCAGCTTGCGGCAGGGCGACACTGAAGCTTTCTTT
CDR3aa: CASSLRQGDTEAFF

v_gene: TRBV7-9
abundance: -
d_gene: TRBD2
j_gene: TRBJ2-1
CDR3nt: TGTGCCAGCAGCGAGCGGGGGAGCTCCTACAATGAGCAGTTCTTC
CDR3aa: CASSERGSSYNEQFF